The 15 T cell receptor beta chains below all came from one sample that was sequenced in a study of read filtering for tumor transcriptome and immune sequencing (dated by TCRdb to 2018 to 2020). These reads were obtained on an Illumina HiSeq 4000. Starting from approximately 400 ng RNA, TCR libraries were constructed with the Immunoverse kit using molecular barcoded adaptors that cover the alpha/delta and beta/gamma chains. The raw public data were reprocessed by TCRdb itself: fastp quality trimming at Q25, MiXCR clonotype calling, in-frame beta chains only. One record per CDR3 amino acid sequence lists the most common genes and DNA. The sample table shows 75,000 to 95,000 distinct CDR3 sequences, and 20% to 25% are seen once. Clones ranked in the top ten supply more than 9.5% of the sample. The sequenced material came from a population of CD138-negative cells sorted from bone marrow. Reading the label with the study, this specimen's cell subset or site is: bone marrow mononuclear cells depleted of CD138+ plasma/myeloma cells by negative magnetic selection. The receptor source for this set is a donor at least 40 years old with multiple myeloma.

This clonotype has ten or more counts. The genes are TRBV20-1 and TRBJ1-1, with unresolved D. The length of the CDR3 is 12 residues. V was shortened by 6 bases and J by 5 bases, with 13 bases between the two germline ends. CDR1 DFQATT and CDR2 SNEGSKA come from the germline V gene (reference sequence). The CDR3 bases are TGCAGTGCCAGACACTTATGGACTGAAGCTTTCTTT. Its translation is CSARHLWTEAFF.

This clonotype was detected a few times. This chain links TRBV11-1 with TRBJ1-1, with 9 bases lining up with TRBD1. Trimming at V came to 6 bases and at J to 2 bases, leaving 13 bases not matched to a gene. The CDR3 totals 17 residues. Germline CDR1 reads SGHAT; CDR2 reads FQDESV (reference sequence). CDR3 amino acids: CASRPNRGLLINTEAFF. For the CDR3, the DNA is TGTGCCAGCAGACCAAACAGGGGGCTTTTGATCAACACTGAAGCTTTCTTT. Looking up the rest from reference TRBV11-1 and TRBJ1-1 gives the full variable domain: EAEVAQSPRYKITEKSQAVAFWCDPISGHATLYWYRQILGQGPELLVQFQDESVVDDSQLPKDRFSAERLKGVDSTLKIQPAELGDSAMYLCASRPNRGLLINTEAFFGQGTRLTVV.

This clonotype appeared many times. The V and J genes are TRBV2 and TRBJ1-4, with 9 bases identical to TRBD1. This CDR3 has 12 residues. Germline V gene sequence: CDR1 SNHLY, CDR2 FYNNEI. V lost 11 bases and J lost 8; bases outside the gene matches: 6. The CDR3 here is CASRDREEKLFF. CDR3 sequence (DNA): TGTGCCTCCCGGGACAGGGAAGAAAAACTGTTTTTT.

This chain joins TRBV18 and TRBJ2-3; either TRBD1 or TRBD2 may supply D (5 bases each). The CDR3 consists of 13 residues. The V gene's germline CDR1 is KGHSH and CDR2 LQKENI. The germline V and J ends were trimmed by 3 bases and 4 bases, with 8 bases remaining between them. The CDR3 region has the DNA TGTGCCAGCTCACCCAGGGACGCAGATACGCAGTATTTT. Protein: CASSPRDADTQYF.

This clonotype came up many times. CDR3 nucleotide sequence: TGTGCCAGCAGTCAGGGGCAGTCCTACGAGCAGTACTTC. Amino acid sequence: CASSQGQSYEQYF. The chain is built from TRBV25-1 and TRBJ2-7, with a possible D match to TRBD1 (6 bases). Trimming took off 5 bases at V and 1 base at J, with 9 bases between the two ends. Germline V gene lookup returns CDR1 MGHDK and CDR2 SYGVNS. The CDR3 loop spans 13 amino acids.

At least ten counts were recorded for this clonotype. This rearrangement joins TRBV5-1 to TRBJ2-7; 10 positions match TRBD1. CDR1 and CDR2 (germline): SGHRS, YFSETQ. This CDR3 is 15 amino acids long. Losses at the gene ends were 0 bases for V and 4 bases for J; bases not matched to a gene: 4. The CDR3 coding sequence is TGCGCCAGCAGCTTGGCCGGGGGACAGGGGTACGAGCAGTACTTC. Protein product: CASSLAGGQGYEQYF.

With respect to this clonotype: It may be a read error: a sequence one base away is much more abundant. The gene calls are TRBV2 and TRBJ2-5; D ambiguous. CDR1 SNHLY and CDR2 FYNNEI come from the germline V gene. This CDR3 comprises 13 residues. V dropped 3 bases and J dropped 9 bases, with 14 bases sitting between them. CDR3 region: CASSDTGWKAQYF. The CDR3, as DNA: TGTGCCAGCAGTGACACCGGTTGGAAGGCCCAGTACTTC.

With regard to this clonotype: A much larger clone lies a single base off, so this may be a read error. This chain joins TRBV5-1 and TRBJ2-5; D is ambiguous. The CDR3 sequence is 14 residues long. The germline V gene encodes CDR1 SGHRS and CDR2 YFSETQ. Here the CDR3 reads CANSLAQPQETQYF. The CDR3 bases are TGCGCCAACAGCCTGGCGCAGCCTCAAGAGACCCAGTACTTC.

This clonotype was recorded many times. The chain carries TRBV13 and TRBJ2-7, with 8 bases lining up with TRBD2. Germline V gene lookup returns CDR1 PRHDT and CDR2 FYEKMQ (reference sequence). CDR3 length equals 16 residues. J gave up 2 bases and V 4 bases, and 10 bases lay outside the gene matches. In nucleotides, the CDR3 is TGTGCCAGCAGCTCGCGGGGGGCTCCTCCACCCTACGAGCAGTACTTC. Its protein product is CASSSRGAPPPYEQYF.

This clonotype was counted between two and nine times. For the CDR3, the DNA is TGTGCCAGTAGGGATCTGGATCTGGGTGGTCAGCCCCAGCATTTT. It codes for CASRDLDLGGQPQHF. V gene TRBV19 combines with J gene TRBJ1-5; D unclear. CDR1 LNHDA and CDR2 SQIVND come from the germline V gene (reference sequence). V lost 6 bases and J lost 6, with 18 bases in between. The CDR3 runs 15 residues.

In its sample, this clonotype was seen a few times. The chain couples TRBV11-2 to TRBJ2-5; perhaps TRBD2 as D (6 bases). The germline gives CDR1 SGHAT, CDR2 FQNNGV. The V gene lost 3 bases and the J gene lost 1 base, with 9 bases spanning the gap. There are 14 residues in the CDR3. For the CDR3, the DNA is TGTGCCAGCAGCTTCGGCGGGGTCCAAGAGACCCAGTACTTC. Protein sequence: CASSFGGVQETQYF.

The chain uses TRBV20-1 and TRBJ2-1; either TRBD1 or TRBD2 may supply D (6 bases each). Trimming took 3 bases from V and 7 from J, leaving 22 bases between them. The CDR3 is made up of 16 amino acids. Looked up from germline, CDR1 is DFQATT and CDR2 is SNEGSKA (reference sequence). Here the CDR3 DNA reads TGCAGTGCTAGGGGGGGAAGGAGGGGGTGCGGGAATGAGCAGTTCTTC. Amino acid sequence: CSARGGRRGCGNEQFF.

This clonotype was observed at least ten times. The V gene is TRBV20-1, the J gene TRBJ2-3; D possibly corresponds to TRBD2 (6 bases). The CDR3 spans 12 residues. CDR1 and CDR2 (germline): DFQATT, SNEGSKA (reference sequence). The CDR3 coding sequence is TGCACCCCGGGACCCCTAAGCGGGACGCAGTATTTT. Translated, it gives CTPGPLSGTQYF.

This clonotype was picked up many times. V and J are TRBV2 and TRBJ1-5; D is unclear. Trimming stripped 6 bases from V and 3 bases from J, with 21 bases between. CDR1 and CDR2 (germline): SNHLY, FYNNEI. The CDR3 sequence is 17 residues long. CDR3 in DNA: TGTGCCAGCAGAGAGAACACTATTGCCCTTCCCAATCAGCCCCAGCATTTT. Encoded protein: CASRENTIALPNQPQHF.

This clonotype has at least ten counts. The DNA for the CDR3 is TGCAGTGCGATAATGTTGGCGGGAACCTACAATGAGCAGTTCTTC. Amino acid sequence: CSAIMLAGTYNEQFF. The V call is TRBV20-1, the J call TRBJ2-1; TRBD2 might be the D (6 bases). V was clipped by 6 bases and J by 2 bases, with 17 bases between them. The CDR3 consists of 15 residues. From germline, CDR1 is DFQATT and CDR2 SNEGSKA (reference sequence).